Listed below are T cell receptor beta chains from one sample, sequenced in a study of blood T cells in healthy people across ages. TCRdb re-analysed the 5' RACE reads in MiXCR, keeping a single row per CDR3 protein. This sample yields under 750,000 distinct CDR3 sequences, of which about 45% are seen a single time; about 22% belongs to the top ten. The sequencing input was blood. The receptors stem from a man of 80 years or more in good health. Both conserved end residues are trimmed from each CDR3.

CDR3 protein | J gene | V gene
ASSLAVRGRTDTQY | TRBJ2-3 | TRBV5-5
SATGSLKEQY | TRBJ2-7 | TRBV20-1
ASSFSGSSYEQY | TRBJ2-7 | TRBV7-2
ASSPRGGGTTEAF | TRBJ1-1 | TRBV3-1
ASSPADRYEQY | TRBJ2-7 | TRBV27
ASSCLRTDTQY | TRBJ2-3 | TRBV12-3/TRBV12-4
ASSPRGVGETQY | TRBJ2-5 | TRBV7-9
SASGQALNEQY | NA | TRBV20-1
AISSGQGLYEQY | TRBJ2-7 | TRBV10-3
ASSLTGGSYNEQF | TRBJ2-1 | TRBV7-3
ASSQGTGQANDNEQF | TRBJ2-1 | TRBV4-2
AISPQGDQDEQF | TRBJ2-1 | TRBV10-3
ASSQEPGFTQETPY | TRBJ2-5 | TRBV4-3
ASSPGLRNYGYI | TRBJ1-2 | TRBV28
SAREFGGAHEAF | TRBJ1-1 | TRBV20-1
SVGGLAGVGYEQY | TRBJ2-7 | TRBV29-1
AWTPGVTDTQY | TRBJ2-3 | TRBV30
ASSYGSGYGYT | TRBJ1-2 | TRBV7-9
AWSGQARETQY | TRBJ2-5 | TRBV30
ASLAGGAYNEQF | TRBJ2-1 | TRBV28
ASSLRVFGSIGDEQF | TRBJ2-1 | TRBV7-2
ASSSQGNEKLF | TRBJ1-4 | TRBV6-6
ASRAESDGYT | TRBJ1-2 | TRBV6-5
ASSSGPPRYEQY | TRBJ2-7 | TRBV28
ASSTGPLETQY | TRBJ2-5 | TRBV12-3/TRBV12-4
ASSLTGGYGYT | TRBJ1-2 | TRBV12-3/TRBV12-4
ASRRTAGSSYNEQF | TRBJ2-1 | TRBV6-5
ASSLAASSDTQY | TRBJ2-3 | TRBV7-2
ASTLLGSTEAF | TRBJ1-1 | TRBV7-2
SAPRTSGIQETQY | TRBJ2-5 | TRBV20-1
ASSLVGHQPQH | TRBJ1-5 | TRBV7-2
ASSSGAGGAF | TRBJ1-1 | TRBV7-9
SARRSPSNSPLH | TRBJ1-6 | TRBV20-1
ASRLTGTGAVEY | TRBJ2-5 | TRBV12-3/TRBV12-4
SAEAGGSSYNEQF | TRBJ2-1 | TRBV20-1
SAPTGGTDTQY | TRBJ2-3 | TRBV20-1
AISALDEQY | NA | TRBV10-3
SVGGTSDQETQY | TRBJ2-5 | TRBV29-1
ASSVAPPSGRYNEQF | TRBJ2-1 | TRBV9
SARGQGRGSEQY | TRBJ2-7 | TRBV20-1
ASTYRAVNSPLH | TRBJ1-6 | TRBV6-5
ASSWGLAGDEQF | TRBJ2-1 | TRBV6-5
ASSLGSRRGAFYNEQF | TRBJ2-1 | TRBV7-9
ASSRDGQNQPQH | TRBJ1-5 | TRBV16
ASSPLRASGNSYEQY | TRBJ2-7 | TRBV7-2
ASSGQGSEQY | NA | TRBV2
ASSYSAGVGETQY | TRBJ2-5 | TRBV6-5
ASSFRGLRGADTQY | TRBJ2-3 | TRBV12-3/TRBV12-4
ASSQDPRRTIPEY | TRBJ2-7 | TRBV4-3
SAVTTRDVYGYT | TRBJ1-2 | TRBV20-1
SARPAGGLDTQY | TRBJ2-3 | TRBV20-1
ASSSRGSDTEAF | TRBJ1-1 | TRBV7-9
ASSLGRTGADTQY | TRBJ2-3 | TRBV5-4
ASKPGQGVNQPQH | TRBJ1-5 | TRBV12-3/TRBV12-4
ASSVPGTGEQY | TRBJ2-7 | TRBV5-1
ASSQAVGGALDTQY | TRBJ2-3 | TRBV4-3
ASGLAGGEQY | TRBJ2-7 | TRBV6-6
ASSLSSLRAF | TRBJ1-1 | TRBV5-1
ASSLGTEKYYT | TRBJ1-2 | TRBV6-5